What follows is one T cell receptor (beta chain) and its context. Its antigen is still unknown. The sample originates from a study of radiation and T cells in renal cell carcinoma. Study-wide results and limits: From baseline, blood top tumor clonotypes peaked at 2 weeks post-radiation. Baseline intratumoral clonotype presence is unknown without pretreatment biopsies. In nephrectomy-only tumors, top 100 clonotypes averaged about 45%, versus 54% irradiated.

Data came from immunoSEQ multiplex PCR; TCRdb stores just in-frame clones and leaves some out. The sample lists around 20,000 clones, about 50% occurring once. Germline loops: CDR1 SGDLS, CDR2 YYNGEE. The CDR3 has 15 residues. Unmatched junction bases numbered 5, after V lost 3 bases and J lost 2 bases. Treatment in this sample: 15 Gy SBRT to primary tumor, nephrectomy 4 weeks later. Nephrectomy followed 15 Gy stereotactic body radiation by 4 weeks. The chain joins TRBV9 to TRBJ2-7; 10 bases line up with TRBD1. This sequence originates from a woman between 50 and 59 years old with renal cell carcinoma. The input for sequencing was tumor tissue, taken from a patient whose treatment included radiotherapy and nephrectomy. As DNA, the CDR3 is TGTGCCAGCAGCGCCGGGACAGGGGTCACCTACGAGCAGTACTTC. This translates into CASSAGTGVTYEQYF.